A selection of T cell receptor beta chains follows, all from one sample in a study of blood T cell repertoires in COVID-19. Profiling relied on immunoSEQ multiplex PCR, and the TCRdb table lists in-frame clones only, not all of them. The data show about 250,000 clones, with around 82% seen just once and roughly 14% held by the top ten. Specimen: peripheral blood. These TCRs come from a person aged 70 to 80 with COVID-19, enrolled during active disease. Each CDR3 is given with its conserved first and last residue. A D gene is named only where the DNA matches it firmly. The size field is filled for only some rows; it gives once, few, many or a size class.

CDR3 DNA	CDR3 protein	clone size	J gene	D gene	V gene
TGTGCCAGCAGCGCAGAAGGGCCTGGGAGCTCCTATAATTCACCCCTCCACTTT	CASSAEGPGSSYNSPLHF	NA	TRBJ1-6	NA	TRBV9
TGTGCCAGCAGCGCTCCTAGCGGGGGAGTGGGCACAGATACGCAGTATTTT	CASSAPSGGVGTDTQYF	NA	TRBJ2-3	TRBD2	TRBV9
TGTGCTAGCGCTCCGGGACTAGCGGGGGGACGAGAAGAGACCCAGTACTTC	CASAPGLAGGREETQYF	NA	TRBJ2-5	TRBD2	TRBV12-5
TGCAGCGTTGGACAGGAGAGACGCGGCGAGCAGTACTTC	CSVGQERRGEQYF	NA	TRBJ2-7	NA	TRBV29-1
TGCGCCAGCAGGGCCACCCCCTACGAGCAGTACTTC	CASRATPYEQYF	NA	TRBJ2-7	NA	TRBV10-2
TGTGCCAGCAGCCGGGCCTCGGGGGAGACCCAGTACTTC	CASSRASGETQYF	NA	TRBJ2-5	NA	TRBV5-4
TGTGCCAGCAGTTACTCAGCGCAGGGTGGCCGAGAGACCCAGTACTTC	CASSYSAQGGRETQYF	NA	TRBJ2-5	NA	TRBV6-5
TGTGCCAGCAGCTCCGGACCATGGGAGCGGGAGGACAGCAATGAGCAGTTCTTC	CASSSGPWEREDSNEQFF	NA	TRBJ2-1	TRBD2	TRBV7-3
TGCAGCGGGATACCGGGACTAGTTGTGGCTGAGCAGTTCTTC	CSGIPGLVVAEQFF	NA	TRBJ2-1	TRBD2	TRBV29-1
TGTGCCACCAGTCGGGACAGGGGGCTGGGCACAGATACGCAGTATTTT	CATSRDRGLGTDTQYF	NA	TRBJ2-3	TRBD1	TRBV15
TGTGCCAGCAGCCGCTCACTAGCGGGAGTTAGAGATACGCAGTATTTT	CASSRSLAGVRDTQYF	once	TRBJ2-3	TRBD2	TRBV4-2
TGTGCCAGCAGCTTGAGGGGGGGTGCCGCCCCCGGGGAGCTGTTTTTT	CASSLRGGAAPGELFF	few	TRBJ2-2	NA	TRBV5-8